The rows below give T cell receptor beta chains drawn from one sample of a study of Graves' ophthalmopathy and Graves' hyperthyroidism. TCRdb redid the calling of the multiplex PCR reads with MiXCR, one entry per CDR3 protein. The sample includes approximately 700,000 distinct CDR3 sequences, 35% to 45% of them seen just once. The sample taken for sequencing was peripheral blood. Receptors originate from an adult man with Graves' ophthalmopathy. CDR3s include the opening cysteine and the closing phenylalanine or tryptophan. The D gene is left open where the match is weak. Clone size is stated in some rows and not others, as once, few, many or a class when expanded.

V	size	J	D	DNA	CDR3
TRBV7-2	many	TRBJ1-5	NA	TGTGCCAGCAGCTTAGTGAGTGGCGATCAGCCCCAGCATTTT	CASSLVSGDQPQHF
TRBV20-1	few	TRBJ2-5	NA	TGCAGTGCTAGAGGGTCAGGAGGGCCCCAAGAGACCCAGTACTTC	CSARGSGGPQETQYF
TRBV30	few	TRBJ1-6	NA	TGTGCCTGGAACGGCTCTGGGTATTCACCCCTCCACTTT	CAWNGSGYSPLHF
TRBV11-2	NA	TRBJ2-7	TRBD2	TGTGCCAGCAGCCGGGAGGGGGACGAGCAGTACTTC	CASSREGDEQYF
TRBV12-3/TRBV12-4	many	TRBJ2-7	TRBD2	TGTGCCAGCAGTCCCCGGGAGGCCTACGAGCAGTACTTC	CASSPREAYEQYF
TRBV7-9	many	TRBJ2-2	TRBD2	TGTGCCAGCAGTCGACTAGCGCTAAACACCGGGGAGCTGTTTTTT	CASSRLALNTGELFF
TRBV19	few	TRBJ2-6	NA	TGTGCCAGTAGTATGGGTTCGTGGGTCCCCAACTCTGGGGCCAACGTCCTGACTTTC	CASSMGSWVPNSGANVLTF
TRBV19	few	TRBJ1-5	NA	TGTGCCAGTAGTATGACACAATATCAGCCCCAGCATTTT	CASSMTQYQPQHF
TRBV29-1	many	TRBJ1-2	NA	TGCAGCGTTGATACATCCCACTATGGCTACACCTTC	CSVDTSHYGYTF
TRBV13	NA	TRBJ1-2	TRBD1	TGTGCCAGCAGCTTAGAGACAGGGCCGCTTGGCTACACCTTC	CASSLETGPLGYTF
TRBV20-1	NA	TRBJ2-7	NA	TGCAGTGCTAGAGAGCTTCCCGGGACCACTTACGGGCAGTACTTC	CSARELPGTTYGQYF
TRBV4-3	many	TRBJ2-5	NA	TGCGCCAGCAGCCAAGGTTGGGGAGAGGTCCAAGAGACCCAGTACTTC	CASSQGWGEVQETQYF
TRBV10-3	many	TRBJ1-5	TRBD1	TGTGCCATCGGGGCTGGGGCAGGGGGTCAGCCCCAGCATTTT	CAIGAGAGGQPQHF
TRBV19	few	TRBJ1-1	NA	TGTGCCAGTAGTATAACAGGGAACGCTGAAGCTTTCTTT	CASSITGNAEAFF
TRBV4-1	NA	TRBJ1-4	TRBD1	TGCGCCAGCAGCCCGGGACAGGAGGTTAATGAAAAACTGTTTTTT	CASSPGQEVNEKLFF
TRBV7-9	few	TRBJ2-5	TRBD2	TGTGCCAGCAGCTTGGGAAGAAGCGGGGGTTCAAAGCAAGAGACCCAGTACTTC	CASSLGRSGGSKQETQYF
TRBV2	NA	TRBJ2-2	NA	TGTGCCAGCAGCCCGGACGGCGGGGAGCTGTTTTTT	CASSPDGGELFF
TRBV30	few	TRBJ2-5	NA	TGTGCCTGGAGTGTGGGGAGTAAGGAGACCCAGTACTTC	CAWSVGSKETQYF
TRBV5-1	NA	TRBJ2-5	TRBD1	TGCGCCAGCAGCACGGGACAGGGCTATGAGACCCAGTACTTC	CASSTGQGYETQYF
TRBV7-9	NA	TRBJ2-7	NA	TGTGCCAGCAGCTTGGGCAGTCCGGGCACCGAGCAGTACTTC	CASSLGSPGTEQYF
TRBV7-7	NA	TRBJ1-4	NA	TGTGCCAGCAGCTCCGGGGGCTGGGGAAAACTGTTTTTT	CASSSGGWGKLFF
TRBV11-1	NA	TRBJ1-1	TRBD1	TGTGCCTGGAGGCGTCGTCGGACAGGGTCACTTGGGGGCACTGAAGCTTTCTTT	CAWRRRRTGSLGGTEAFF
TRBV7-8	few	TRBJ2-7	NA	TGTGCCAGCAGCTCAACTATAGGCGGATACGAGCAGTACTTC	CASSSTIGGYEQYF
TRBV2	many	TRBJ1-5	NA	TGTGCCAGCAGTGAAAGACAGGGCAATCAGCCCCAGCATTTT	CASSERQGNQPQHF
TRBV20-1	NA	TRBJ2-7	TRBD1	TGCAGTGCCCAGGGACAGGTGGGCTCCGAGCAGTACTTC	CSAQGQVGSEQYF
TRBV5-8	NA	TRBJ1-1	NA	TGTGCCAGCAGCACCCCCGACAGCCTGAACACTGAAGCTTTCTTT	CASSTPDSLNTEAFF
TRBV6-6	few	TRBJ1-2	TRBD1	TGTGCCAGCAGTACTAGGGACAGGGGAGTAGAGTATGGCTACACCTTC	CASSTRDRGVEYGYTF
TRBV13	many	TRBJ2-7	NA	TGTGCCAGCAGCGCAACTAGAACCTACGAGCAGTACTTC	CASSATRTYEQYF
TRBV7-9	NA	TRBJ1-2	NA	TGTGCCAGCAGCCCCCCCGGGGGGGACCCTTATGGCTACACCTTC	CASSPPGGDPYGYTF
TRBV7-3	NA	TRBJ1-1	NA	TGTGCCAGCAGACGGCATACGGGCGGGACTGAAGCTTTCTTT	CASRRHTGGTEAFF
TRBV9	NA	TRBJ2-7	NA	TGTGCCAGCAGCCAAGAGTCCGGGGGACGGTACGAGCAGTACTTC	CASSQESGGRYEQYF
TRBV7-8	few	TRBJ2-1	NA	TGTGCCAGCACCGAGTGGGGAAATGAGCAGTTCTTC	CASTEWGNEQFF
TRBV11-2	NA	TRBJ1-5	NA	TGTGCCAGCAGCTTAGGTGCGGGGTTCAATCAGCCCCAGCATTTT	CASSLGAGFNQPQHF
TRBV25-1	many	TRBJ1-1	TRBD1	TGTGCCAGCAGTCTGGGACAGGGATTCACTGAAGCTTTCTTT	CASSLGQGFTEAFF
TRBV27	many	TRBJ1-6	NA	TGTGCCAGCAGTCAGTCAGGGATGCGGTCACCCCTCCACTTT	CASSQSGMRSPLHF
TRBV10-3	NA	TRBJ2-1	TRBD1	TGTGCCATCAGTGAGTCTGAGGGACAGGTGGGGCAGTTCTTC	CAISESEGQVGQFF
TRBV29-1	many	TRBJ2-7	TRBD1	TGCAGCGTTGAAGAGGGACAGTCCTACGAGCAGTACTTC	CSVEEGQSYEQYF
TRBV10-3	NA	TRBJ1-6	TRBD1	TGTGCCACCCAGGGGGGAGGGGAGATGGAGCCCCTCCACTTT	CATQGGGEMEPLHF
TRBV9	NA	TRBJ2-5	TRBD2	TGTGCCAGCGGGGGACTAGCGGGAGAGACCCAGTACTTC	CASGGLAGETQYF
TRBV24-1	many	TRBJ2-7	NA	TGTGCCACCAGTGATTCGAGGATGGGGGGTTCCGAGCAGTACTTC	CATSDSRMGGSEQYF
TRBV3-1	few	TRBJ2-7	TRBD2	TGTGCCAGCAGCCTGAGGCGGGAGGCCCCCGAGCAGTACTTC	CASSLRREAPEQYF
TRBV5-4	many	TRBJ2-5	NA	TGTGCCAGCAGCTTGGGCCAATCCGGGAGCCTCCAAGAGACCCAGTACTTC	CASSLGQSGSLQETQYF
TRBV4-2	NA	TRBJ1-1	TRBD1	TGTGCCAGCAGCCAAGATCGAAGTACAGGGGTATTGGACACTGAAGCTTTCTTT	CASSQDRSTGVLDTEAFF
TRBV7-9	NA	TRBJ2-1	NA	TGTGCCAGCAGCTTAGGGGTCACCGGGACAGAGCAGTTCTTC	CASSLGVTGTEQFF
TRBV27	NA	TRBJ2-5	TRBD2	TGTGCCAGCAGACGGGGGGGGGAGACCCAGTACTTC	CASRRGGETQYF
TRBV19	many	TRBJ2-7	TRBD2	TGTGCCAGTAGTATAGTAGCGGGAGACCCCGTCGAGCAGTACTTC	CASSIVAGDPVEQYF
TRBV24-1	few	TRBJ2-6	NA	TGTGCCACCAGTGATGGGGGCAGCCCCGTCGCTTTC	CATSDGGSPVAF
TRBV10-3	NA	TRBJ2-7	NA	TGTGCCAGCAAAAGACGGTACCTGGGGGAGCAGTACTTC	CASKRRYLGEQYF
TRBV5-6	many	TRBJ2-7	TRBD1	TGCGCCAGCAGCTTTCAGACAGGGCCCTACGAGCAGTACTTC	CASSFQTGPYEQYF
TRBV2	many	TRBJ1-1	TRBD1	TGTGCCAGCAATCTGAGGGGGCAGAACACTGAAGCTTTCTTT	CASNLRGQNTEAFF
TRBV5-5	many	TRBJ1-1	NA	TGTGCCAGCAGCCTGGGGACAATAAACACTGAAGCTTTCTTT	CASSLGTINTEAFF
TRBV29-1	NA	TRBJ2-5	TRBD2	TGCAGCGTCACCCTAGCGGGGGTCCAAGAGACCCAGTACTTC	CSVTLAGVQETQYF
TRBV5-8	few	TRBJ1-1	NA	TGTGCCAGCAGACCTTCAGGGAGGAACACTGAAGCTTTCTTT	CASRPSGRNTEAFF
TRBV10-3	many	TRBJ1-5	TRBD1	TGTGCCATCAGTGAGTCGGGGACAGGGCGTAATCAGCCCCAGCATTTT	CAISESGTGRNQPQHF